These T cell receptor beta chains were read from a single sample in a study of T cell responses to AZD1222 COVID-19 vaccine. TCRdb keeps only in-frame clones here, not all; method: immunoSEQ multiplex PCR. The sample includes about 260,000 clones, approximately 93% of them seen just once. This specimen was peripheral blood, taken on day 0 of AZD1222 vaccination. The receptors derive from an adult in good health. The conserved cysteine and the conserved F or W are not part of the CDR3 here. The D gene is left open where the match is weak.

d_call	v_call	j_call	cdr3_aa
TRBD1	TRBV19	TRBJ2-1	ASSMGQYNEQF
TRBD1	TRBV3-1/TRBV3-2	TRBJ2-1	ASSPWTGYNEQF
TRBD2	TRBV3-1/TRBV3-2	TRBJ2-7	ASSGTGTSVYEQY
-	TRBV12-3/TRBV12-4	TRBJ2-5	ASSPALGTQY
-	TRBV11-2	TRBJ2-7	ASSPSGTLYEQY
TRBD1	TRBV6-2/TRBV6-3	TRBJ2-1	ASSYLGGLHNEQF
-	TRBV7-2	TRBJ2-6	ASSPTSGANVLT
-	TRBV28	TRBJ1-2	ASSFRYGYT
TRBD1	TRBV2	TRBJ1-1	ASSEGQGVTEAF
TRBD1	TRBV9	TRBJ1-1	ASSPRQGGDTEAF
TRBD1	TRBV7-3	TRBJ2-1	ASSLGTGVPLNEQF
TRBD2	TRBV5-6	TRBJ2-3	ASSPTGLAGVTDTQY
-	TRBV25-1	TRBJ2-1	ASSDVGDPGNEQF
-	TRBV7-9	TRBJ2-7	ASSLGTYTLKADEQY
-	TRBV6-6	TRBJ2-7	ASSLLQRYEQY
-	TRBV6-2/TRBV6-3	TRBJ2-7	ASSYTGVGYEQY
-	TRBV6-1	TRBJ2-7	ASREGWVYEQY
-	TRBV24-1	TRBJ2-7	ATSAGRGYEQY
TRBD1	TRBV9	TRBJ1-5	ASSSGQGVGYPQH
TRBD2	TRBV29-1	TRBJ2-1	SGTSGGVLSSYNEQF
-	TRBV5-4	TRBJ1-2	ASSLVDGFYGYT
TRBD1	TRBV28	TRBJ1-2	ASSFIGTANYGYT
TRBD1	TRBV5-4	TRBJ1-1	ASSSGDRGRIEAF
-	TRBV28	TRBJ1-5	ASRNSNQPQH
-	TRBV5-4	TRBJ1-1	ASSSQQNMNTEAF
-	TRBV7-8	TRBJ2-7	ASSRTPEGYEQY
-	TRBV27	TRBJ2-3	ASSYQPGRRTDTQY
TRBD2	TRBV7-6	TRBJ2-7	ASSLRPVRAGDYYEQY
-	TRBV10-3	TRBJ1-6	AISESGAINSPLH
-	TRBV12-5	TRBJ2-3	ASGLVHGSTDTQY
-	TRBV7-3	TRBJ2-3	ASSSQGGDTQY
TRBD2	TRBV29-1	TRBJ2-3	SVRGLESTDTQY
-	TRBV2	TRBJ2-7	ATTGTARPKQY
-	TRBV5-1	TRBJ2-5	ASSLAGKETQY
-	TRBV24-1	TRBJ2-2	ATSVSGLSSAGELF
TRBD1	TRBV7-8	TRBJ2-7	ASSLVGTGGYEQY
TRBD2	TRBV5-1	TRBJ2-1	ASSATSGSEQF
-	TRBV6-5	TRBJ1-2	ASRAANYGYT
-	TRBV5-4	TRBJ2-3	ASSLGGRTDTQY
-	TRBV18	TRBJ2-7	ASSPDTFYEQY
-	TRBV18	TRBJ2-1	ASFTIRGAGNEQF
-	TRBV5-1	TRBJ1-1	ASSLDQGTEAF
-	TRBV28	TRBJ1-1	ASSLATVEAF
-	TRBV2	TRBJ1-5	ASAREWDQPQH
-	TRBV4-3	TRBJ1-5	ASSPHEGGNQPQH
-	TRBV5-1	TRBJ2-1	ASSSTGTTYNEQF
TRBD2	TRBV13	TRBJ2-7	ASSLGLREGSSYEQY
-	TRBV11-2	TRBJ1-2	ASSPGIGFGYT
-	TRBV18	TRBJ2-1	ASSRRSGEIGEQF
TRBD2	TRBV19	TRBJ2-2	ASRMRGGAGGELF
TRBD1	TRBV27	TRBJ2-1	ASSDGTGGSNEQF
-	TRBV18	TRBJ1-2	ASSPDGAYGYT
-	TRBV7-2	TRBJ1-2	ASSFQQALGGYT
-	TRBV6-5	TRBJ2-1	ASSGSWGNEQF
-	TRBV11-2	TRBJ1-5	ASSLDQGQPQH